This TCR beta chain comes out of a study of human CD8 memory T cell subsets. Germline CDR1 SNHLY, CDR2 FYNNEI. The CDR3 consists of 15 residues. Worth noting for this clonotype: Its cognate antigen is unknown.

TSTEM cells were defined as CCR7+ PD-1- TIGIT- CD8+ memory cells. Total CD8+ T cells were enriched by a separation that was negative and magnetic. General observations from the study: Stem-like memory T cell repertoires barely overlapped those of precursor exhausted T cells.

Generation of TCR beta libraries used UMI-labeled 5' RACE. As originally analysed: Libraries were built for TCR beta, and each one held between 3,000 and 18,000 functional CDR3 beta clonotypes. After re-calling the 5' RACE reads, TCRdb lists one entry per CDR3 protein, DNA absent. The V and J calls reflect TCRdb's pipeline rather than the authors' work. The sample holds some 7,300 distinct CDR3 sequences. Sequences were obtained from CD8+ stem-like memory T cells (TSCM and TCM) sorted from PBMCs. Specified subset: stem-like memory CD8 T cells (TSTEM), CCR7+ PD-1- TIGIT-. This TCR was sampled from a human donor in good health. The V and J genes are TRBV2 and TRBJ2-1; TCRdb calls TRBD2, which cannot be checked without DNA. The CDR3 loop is CASSVTSGENNEQFF. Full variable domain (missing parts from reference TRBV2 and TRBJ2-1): EPEVTQTPSHQVTQMGQEVILRCVPISNHLYFYWYRQILGQKVEFLVSFYNNEISEKSEIFDDQFSVERPDGSNFTLKIRSTKLEDSAMYFCASSVTSGENNEQFFGPGTRLTVL.